This TCR beta chain comes out of a study of shared clonotypes between healthy human individuals. Assay runs were performed at deep level. Clones were read by immunoSEQ multiplex PCR, and TCRdb kept only the in-frame ones, dropping some. The table lists 400,000 to 600,000 clones, around 96% of them singletons. Note on this clone: What it binds is not known.

This CDR3 comprises 18 residues. The ends were cut back, 0 bases at V and 2 bases at J, with 19 bases in the middle. Germline CDR1 MGHRA, CDR2 YSYEKL. General study points: Memory subsets had estimated richness that was generally smaller than that of naive subsets. It was observed that 5% to 6% of naive CD4 clonotypes were shared across a handful of donors.

The TCR comes from a woman aged 25 to 39 in good health. The V and J genes are TRBV4-1 and TRBJ1-2; D gene uncertain. Sequenced: naive CD4+ T cells sorted from blood. This sample's subset: CD45RA+ positively selected. CDR3 in amino acids: CASSQDRREGVGNYGYTF. The CDR3 nucleotides are TGCGCCAGCAGCCAAGATAGGAGGGAGGGAGTGGGCAACTATGGCTACACCTTC.